A single sample is the source of the 27 T cell receptor beta chains below, sequenced in a study of human thymus T cells. Generated by immunoSEQ multiplex PCR, the TCRdb table keeps only in-frame clones and is missing some. The table shows some 130,000 clones, with about 93% occurring only once. It was from resections taken during corrective heart surgery that the thymus tissue came. Sequencing was performed on thymus tissue. These receptors were obtained from a boy under three years old with a congenital heart defect but otherwise immunologically healthy.

The chain combines TRBV5-6 with TRBJ2-1; no clear D gene. This CDR3 has 13 residues. Germline V gene lookup returns CDR1 SGHDT and CDR2 YYEEEE. Deletions cut 0 bases from V and 8 bases from J, with 9 bases between. This chain's CDR3 is CASSLEYGHEQFF. The CDR3 nucleotides are TGTGCCAGCAGCTTGGAGTATGGGCATGAGCAGTTCTTC.

V is TRBV30 and J is TRBJ1-1; TRBD1 is a possible D gene (6 bases). The CDR3 is 15 amino acids. V dropped 0 bases and J dropped 2 bases, with 13 bases sitting between them. Germline V gene data show CDR1 as GTSNPN and CDR2 as SVGIG (reference sequence). CDR3 sequence reads: CAWSVPARGNTEAFF. The CDR3 bases are TGTGCCTGGAGTGTACCGGCCAGGGGAAACACTGAAGCTTTCTTT.

This chain uses TRBV5-1 with TRBJ1-2, with TRBD1 as a possible D gene (6 bases). There are 16 residues in the CDR3. Per germline, CDR1 SGHRS and CDR2 YFSETQ. V lost 4 bases to trimming and J lost 4 bases, with 20 bases between them. CDR3 amino acids: CASSMGRGEHIYGYTF. The CDR3 DNA sequence: TGCGCCAGCAGCATGGGCAGGGGAGAGCATATCTATGGCTACACCTTC.

J is TRBJ2-3 and V is TRBV7-9; D may be TRBD1 (5 bases). V lost 3 bases to trimming and J lost 2 bases, with 12 bases between them. The CDR3 extends over 15 amino acids. Germline V gene data show CDR1 as SEHNR and CDR2 as FQNEAQ (reference sequence). DNA of the CDR3: TGTGCCAGCAGCTTCTTCAGGGCCCCCACAGATACGCAGTATTTT. This codes for CASSFFRAPTDTQYF.

The J gene is TRBJ1-6, the V gene TRBV7-9; D not certain. The ends were cut back, 5 bases at V and 1 base at J, with 18 bases in the middle. The CDR3 loop spans 18 amino acids. Germline V gene sequence: CDR1 SEHNR, CDR2 FQNEAQ (reference sequence). CDR3 DNA sequence: TGTGCCAGCAGCCTCAGTGGGGTTGGAGATTCCTATAATTCACCCCTCCACTTT. Protein product: CASSLSGVGDSYNSPLHF.

This chain uses TRBV14 with TRBJ1-1; D is perhaps TRBD1 (5 bases). The CDR3 has 14 residues. The germline CDR1 and CDR2 sequences are SGHDN and FVKESK. Trimming shortened V by 5 bases and J by 3 bases, and 13 bases separated the two germline ends. The CDR3 DNA follows: TGTGCCAGCAGCGGGGCCCCGAGGTACACTGAAGCTTTCTTT. Its protein product is CASSGAPRYTEAFF.

This clone was seen only once. This rearrangement joins TRBV5-1 to TRBJ2-5, with 10 bases fitting TRBD2. The CDR3 loop spans 19 amino acids. Germline CDR1 reads SGHRS; CDR2 reads YFSETQ. Trimming cost V 0 bases and J 5 bases; bases outside gene matches: 16. In DNA, the CDR3 is TGCGCCAGCAGCTTGGGGCCTCGCCTAGCGGGGGCATGGGTGGAGACCCAGTACTTC. Translation gives CASSLGPRLAGAWVETQYF.

The chain combines TRBV7-2 with TRBJ2-3, with D hard to call. V dropped 1 base and J dropped 3 bases, with 5 bases sitting between them. There are 13 residues in the CDR3. Germline CDR1 and CDR2: SGHTA and FQGNSA. CDR3 protein: CASSLDGTDTQYF. In nucleotides, the CDR3 is TGTGCCAGCAGCTTAGATGGGACAGATACGCAGTATTTT.

The rearrangement joins TRBV5-6 to TRBJ2-5; perhaps TRBD1 as D (5 bases). Germline CDR1 SGHDT, CDR2 YYEEEE. CDR3 length: 17 amino acids. With 0 bases removed from V and 8 bases from J, the gap between germline ends came to 23 bases. The DNA for the CDR3 is TGTGCCAGCAGCTTGGGTGGGGCAAGGGGTCCCCCGGAAACCCAGTACTTC. Translation gives CASSLGGARGPPETQYF.

The CDR3 region is CASSQDPGTRGYTF. CDR3 DNA: TGCGCCAGCAGCCAAGATCCGGGGACAAGGGGCTACACCTTC. The chain recombines TRBV4-3 with TRBJ1-2; TRBD1 is a possible D gene (6 bases). Trimming shortened V by 0 bases and J by 8 bases, and 13 bases separated the two germline ends. CDR1 LGHNA and CDR2 YSLEER come from the germline V gene. The CDR3 totals 14 residues.

The rearrangement links TRBV28 to TRBJ1-1, with D perhaps matching TRBD1 (5 bases). V lost 4 bases and J lost 0, with 15 bases in between. The CDR3 spans 16 residues. Per the germline V gene, CDR1 is MDHEN and CDR2 is SYDVKM. The CDR3 DNA reads as TGTGCCAGCAGTTCCGGGACCGCCCCCTTGAACACTGAAGCTTTCTTT. Translation: CASSSGTAPLNTEAFF.

V and J are TRBV14 and TRBJ2-7, with D possibly being TRBD2 (6 bases). CDR3 size: 13 residues. V was cut by 4 bases and J by 5 bases, with 12 bases left in between. The V gene's germline CDR1 is SGHDN and CDR2 FVKESK. This CDR3 reads CASSLKTRDEQYF. CDR3 in DNA: TGTGCCAGCAGCCTTAAGACTAGGGACGAGCAGTACTTC.

This chain uses TRBV29-1 with TRBJ1-2; D unresolved. The V gene lost 7 bases and the J gene lost 5 bases, with 11 bases spanning the gap. The CDR3 extends over 11 amino acids. Germline values: CDR1 SQVTM, CDR2 ANQGSEA. The CDR3 DNA sequence: TGCAGCGCAAAGGAGGGATATGGCTACACCTTC. It translates to CSAKEGYGYTF.

V and J are TRBV14 and TRBJ2-2; 7 positions agree with TRBD1. Per germline, CDR1 SGHDN and CDR2 FVKESK. V shed 3 bases, J shed 6 bases, and the junction held 7 bases outside the gene matches. The CDR3 spans 15 residues. The CDR3 bases are TGTGCCAGCAGCCACAGGGACAGACACCCCGGGGAGCTGTTTTTT. Amino acids: CASSHRDRHPGELFF.

This chain connects TRBV5-1 to TRBJ2-7; D might be TRBD1 (6 bases). CDR1 is SGHRS, CDR2 YFSETQ, per germline. The CDR3 runs to 14 residues. V was clipped by 4 bases and J by 9 bases, with 20 bases between them. The CDR3 region has the DNA TGCGCCAGCAGCCTATCCCTGGGACAACGGTCGCAGTACTTC. Its translation: CASSLSLGQRSQYF.

This chain connects TRBV28 to TRBJ1-1; D gene uncertain. Trimming took off 2 bases at V and 5 bases at J, with 9 bases between the two ends. The CDR3 contains 13 residues. Germline CDR1 and CDR2: MDHEN and SYDVKM. The CDR3 sequence is CASSLPATTEAFF. CDR3 sequence (DNA): TGTGCCAGCAGTTTACCGGCAACGACTGAAGCTTTCTTT.

The genes are TRBV2 and TRBJ2-5, with 8 bases matching TRBD2. V lost 6 bases to trimming and J lost 5 bases; unmatched junction nucleotides: 14. Germline CDR1 SNHLY, CDR2 FYNNEI. The CDR3 totals 16 residues. CDR3 coding DNA: TGTGCCAGCAGAGGCCTGATAGCGGGGAGTTGGGAGACCCAGTACTTC. As protein: CASRGLIAGSWETQYF.

Here the CDR3 reads CASSPRGGKMNTEAFF. DNA of the CDR3: TGTGCCAGCAGTCCACGTGGAGGGAAGATGAACACTGAAGCTTTCTTT. This sequence joins TRBV28 and TRBJ1-1; D unclear. This CDR3 contains 16 residues. V gave up 5 bases and J gave up 0 bases, with 16 bases separating them. The germline V gene encodes CDR1 MDHEN and CDR2 SYDVKM.

This rearrangement joins TRBV6-1 to TRBJ2-6, with D possibly being TRBD1 or TRBD2 (5 bases each). Germline loops: CDR1 MNHNS, CDR2 SASEGT. This CDR3 spans 18 amino acids. With 4 bases removed from V and 1 base from J, the gap between germline ends came to 17 bases. This CDR3 is CASSAGPRTVSGANVLTF. The CDR3 bases are TGTGCCAGCAGTGCGGGACCAAGGACGGTTTCTGGGGCCAACGTCCTGACTTTC.

This clone was observed a single time. The chain is built from TRBV7-9 and TRBJ1-1; 8 bases fit TRBD1. This CDR3 region has 16 residues. Trimming at V came to 1 base and at J to 1 base, leaving 5 bases not matched to a gene. Germline-derived CDR1 and CDR2 are SEHNR and FQNEAQ (reference sequence). CDR3 coding DNA: TGTGCCAGCAGCTTAGGGACAGGGACAAGGAACACTGAAGCTTTCTTT. This sequence encodes CASSLGTGTRNTEAFF.

This clone was seen a few times. The chain couples TRBV4-3 to TRBJ1-1; D remains unclear. This CDR3 is built from 17 residues. V was clipped by 4 bases and J by 4 bases, with 22 bases between them. Per the germline V gene, CDR1 is LGHNA and CDR2 is YSLEER. DNA for the CDR3: TGCGCCAGCAGCCGCCACGATAGAAGTTGGAGTGCCACTGAAGCTTTCTTT. Protein sequence: CASSRHDRSWSATEAFF.

J is TRBJ2-5 and V is TRBV4-1; tentatively, D is TRBD1 or TRBD2 (8 bases each). Germline V gives CDR1 MGHRA, CDR2 YSYEKL. The ends were cut back, 4 bases at V and 5 bases at J, with 20 bases in the middle. This CDR3 has 16 amino acids. CDR3 loop: CASSLGRAGGMETQYF. CDR3 in DNA: TGCGCCAGCAGCCTCGGGAGGGCAGGGGGCATGGAGACCCAGTACTTC.

This clone came up once. The gene calls are TRBV7-8 and TRBJ1-5, with unresolved D. From germline, CDR1 is SGHVS and CDR2 FQNEAQ. Trimming removed 4 bases at V and 3 bases at J, with 13 bases between. The CDR3 spans 15 residues. The CDR3: CASSSRSGPNQPQHF. As DNA, the CDR3 is TGTGCCAGCAGCTCAAGGTCCGGACCCAATCAGCCCCAGCATTTT.

The J gene is TRBJ2-1, the V gene TRBV4-1; TRBD2 agrees at 14 bases. Germline trimming cut 5 bases from V and 7 bases from J; bases unmatched to any gene: 7. Germline-derived CDR1 and CDR2 are MGHRA and YSYEKL. This CDR3 is built from 16 residues. CDR3 protein: CASSSRLAGGRNEQFF. The DNA of the CDR3 is TGCGCCAGCAGCTCCCGACTAGCGGGGGGGAGGAATGAGCAGTTCTTC.

This chain connects TRBV28 to TRBJ2-5, with 9 nucleotides matching TRBD1. Losses at the gene ends were 8 bases for V and 2 bases for J; bases not matched to a gene: 9. Germline CDR1 is MDHEN and CDR2 is SYDVKM. The CDR3 has 15 residues. CDR3 sequence reads: CASVNKQGAQETQYF. The CDR3 nucleotides read TGTGCCAGCGTAAACAAACAGGGGGCTCAAGAGACCCAGTACTTC. The whole variable domain, filled in from reference TRBV28 and TRBJ2-5, reads DVKVTQSSRYLVKRTGEKVFLECVQDMDHENMFWYRQDPGLGLRLIYFSYDVKMKEKGDIPEGYSVSREKKERFSLILESASTNQTSMYLCASVNKQGAQETQYFGPGTRLLVL.

The V and J genes are TRBV5-6 and TRBJ2-7, with TRBD1 matching 7 bases. The CDR3 consists of 15 residues. Looked up from germline, CDR1 is SGHDT and CDR2 is YYEEEE. After removal of 0 bases from V and 2 bases from J, the junction contained 5 bases not matched to a gene. CDR3 nucleotide sequence: TGTGCCAGCAGCTTGGCCGCGCAGGGGGCCTACGAGCAGTACTTC. The encoded protein is CASSLAAQGAYEQYF.

The chain uses TRBV28 and TRBJ1-2; a possible D gene is TRBD1 (5 bases). Trimming shortened V by 6 bases and J by 4 bases, and 9 bases separated the two germline ends. The germline V gene encodes CDR1 MDHEN and CDR2 SYDVKM. CDR3 length equals 12 residues. The CDR3 DNA reads as TGTGCCAGCAGCGGGGGTGGCTATGGCTACACCTTC. It translates to CASSGGGYGYTF.